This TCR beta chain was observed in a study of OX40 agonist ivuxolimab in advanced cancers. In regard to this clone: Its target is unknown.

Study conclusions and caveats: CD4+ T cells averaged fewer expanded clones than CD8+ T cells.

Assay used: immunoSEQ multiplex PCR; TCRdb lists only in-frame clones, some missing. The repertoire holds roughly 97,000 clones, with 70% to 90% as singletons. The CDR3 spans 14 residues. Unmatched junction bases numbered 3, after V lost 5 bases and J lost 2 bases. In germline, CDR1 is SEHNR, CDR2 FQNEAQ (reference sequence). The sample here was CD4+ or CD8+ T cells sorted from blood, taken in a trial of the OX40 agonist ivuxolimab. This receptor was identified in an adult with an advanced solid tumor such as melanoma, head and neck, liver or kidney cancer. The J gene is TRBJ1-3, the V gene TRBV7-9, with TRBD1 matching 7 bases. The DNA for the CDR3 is TGTGCCAGCAGCCGACAGGGAACTGGAAACACCATATATTTT. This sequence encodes CASSRQGTGNTIYF.